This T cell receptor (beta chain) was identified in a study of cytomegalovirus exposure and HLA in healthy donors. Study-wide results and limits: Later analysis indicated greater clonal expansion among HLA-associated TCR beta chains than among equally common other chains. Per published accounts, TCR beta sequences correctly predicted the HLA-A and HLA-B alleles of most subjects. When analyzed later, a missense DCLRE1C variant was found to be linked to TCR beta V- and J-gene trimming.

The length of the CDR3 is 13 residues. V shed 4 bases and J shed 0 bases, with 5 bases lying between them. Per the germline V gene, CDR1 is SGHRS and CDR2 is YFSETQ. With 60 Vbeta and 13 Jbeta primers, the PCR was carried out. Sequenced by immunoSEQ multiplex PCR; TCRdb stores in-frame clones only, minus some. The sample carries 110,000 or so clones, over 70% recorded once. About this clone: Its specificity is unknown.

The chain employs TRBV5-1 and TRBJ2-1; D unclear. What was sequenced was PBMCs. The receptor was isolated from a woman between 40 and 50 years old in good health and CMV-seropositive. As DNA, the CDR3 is TGCGCCAGCAGCCCGGGCTCCTACAATGAGCAGTTCTTC. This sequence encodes CASSPGSYNEQFF.